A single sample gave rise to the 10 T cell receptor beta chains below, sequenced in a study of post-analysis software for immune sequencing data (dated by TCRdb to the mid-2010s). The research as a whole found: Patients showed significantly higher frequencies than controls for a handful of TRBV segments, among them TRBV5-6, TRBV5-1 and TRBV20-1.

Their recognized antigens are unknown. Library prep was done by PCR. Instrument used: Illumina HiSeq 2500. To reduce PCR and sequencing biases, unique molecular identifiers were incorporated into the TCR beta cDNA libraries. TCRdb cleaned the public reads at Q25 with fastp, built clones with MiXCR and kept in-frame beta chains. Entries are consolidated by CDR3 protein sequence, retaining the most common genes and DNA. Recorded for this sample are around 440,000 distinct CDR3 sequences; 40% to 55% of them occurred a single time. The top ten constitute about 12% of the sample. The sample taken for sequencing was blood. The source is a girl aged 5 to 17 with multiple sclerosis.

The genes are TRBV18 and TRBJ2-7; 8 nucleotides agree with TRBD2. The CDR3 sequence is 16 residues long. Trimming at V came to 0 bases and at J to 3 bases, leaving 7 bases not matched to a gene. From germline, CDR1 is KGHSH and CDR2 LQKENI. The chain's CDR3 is CASSPPRASGFYEQYF. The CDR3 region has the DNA TGTGCCAGCTCACCACCGCGGGCTAGCGGGTTCTACGAGCAGTACTTC.

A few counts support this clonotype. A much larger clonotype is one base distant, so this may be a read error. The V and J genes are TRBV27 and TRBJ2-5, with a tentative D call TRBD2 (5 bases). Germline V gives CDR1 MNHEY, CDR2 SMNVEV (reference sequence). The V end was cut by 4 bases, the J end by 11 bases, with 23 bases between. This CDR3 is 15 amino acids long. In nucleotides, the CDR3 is TGTGCCAGCAGTTGGACGGGATATGCCGGGGATGAGCAGTACTTC. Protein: CASSWTGYAGDEQYF.

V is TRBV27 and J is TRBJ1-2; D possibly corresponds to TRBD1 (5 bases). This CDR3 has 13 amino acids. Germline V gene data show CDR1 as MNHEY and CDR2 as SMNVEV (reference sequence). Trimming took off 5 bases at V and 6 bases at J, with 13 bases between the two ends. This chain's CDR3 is CASSHYGGDGYTF. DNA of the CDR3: TGTGCCAGCAGTCACTACGGGGGGGATGGCTACACCTTC.

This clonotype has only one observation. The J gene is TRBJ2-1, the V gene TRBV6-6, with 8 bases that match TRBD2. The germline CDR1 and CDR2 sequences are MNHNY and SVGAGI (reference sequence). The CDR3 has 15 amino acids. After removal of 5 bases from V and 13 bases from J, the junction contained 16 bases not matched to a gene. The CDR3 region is CASSPGTRVQETQFF. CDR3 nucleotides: TGTGCCAGCAGTCCCGGGACTAGAGTCCAAGAGACCCAGTTCTTC.

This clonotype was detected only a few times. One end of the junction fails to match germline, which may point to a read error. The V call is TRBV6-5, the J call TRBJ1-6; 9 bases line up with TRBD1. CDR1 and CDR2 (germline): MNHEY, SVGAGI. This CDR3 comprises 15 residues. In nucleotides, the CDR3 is TGTGCCGGCAGTTTTATGGGACAGGGAAATTCACCCCTCCACTTT. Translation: CAGSFMGQGNSPLHF.

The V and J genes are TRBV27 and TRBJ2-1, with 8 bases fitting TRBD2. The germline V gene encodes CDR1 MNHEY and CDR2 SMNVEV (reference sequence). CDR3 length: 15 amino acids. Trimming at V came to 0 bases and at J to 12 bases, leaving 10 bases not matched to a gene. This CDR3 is CASSLSGREEGRQFF. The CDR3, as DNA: TGTGCCAGCAGTTTATCCGGGAGGGAAGAGGGACGGCAGTTCTTC.

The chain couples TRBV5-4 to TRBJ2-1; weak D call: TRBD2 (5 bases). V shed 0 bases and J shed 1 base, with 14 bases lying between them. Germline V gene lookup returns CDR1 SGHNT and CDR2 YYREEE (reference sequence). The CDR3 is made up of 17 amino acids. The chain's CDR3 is CASSLDPTTKSYNEQFF. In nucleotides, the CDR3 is TGTGCCAGCAGCTTGGACCCGACTACCAAGTCCTACAATGAGCAGTTCTTC.

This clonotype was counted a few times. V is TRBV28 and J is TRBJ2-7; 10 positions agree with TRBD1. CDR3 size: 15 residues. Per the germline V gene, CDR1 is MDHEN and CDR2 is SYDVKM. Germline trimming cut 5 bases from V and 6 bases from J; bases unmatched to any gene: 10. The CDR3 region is CASSPTPDRGLEQYF. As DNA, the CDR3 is TGTGCCAGCAGTCCCACCCCAGACAGGGGGCTCGAGCAGTACTTC.

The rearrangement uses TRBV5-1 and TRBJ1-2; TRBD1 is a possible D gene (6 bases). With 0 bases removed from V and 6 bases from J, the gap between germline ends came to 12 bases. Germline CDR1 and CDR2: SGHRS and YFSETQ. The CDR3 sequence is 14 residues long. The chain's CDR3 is CASSLGRSGDGYTF. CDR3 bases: TGCGCCAGCAGCTTGGGACGATCAGGGGATGGCTACACCTTC.

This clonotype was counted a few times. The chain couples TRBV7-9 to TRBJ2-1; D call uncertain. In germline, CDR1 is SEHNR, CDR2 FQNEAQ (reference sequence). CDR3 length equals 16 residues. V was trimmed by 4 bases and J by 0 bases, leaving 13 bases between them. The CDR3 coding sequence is TGTGCCAGCAGCTCAACTACGGTGCCCTCCTACAATGAGCAGTTCTTC. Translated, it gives CASSSTTVPSYNEQFF.